This entry features one T cell receptor beta chain sequence. The antigen remains unidentified. The source of the sample is a study of T cell responses to AZD1222 COVID-19 vaccine. Produced via immunoSEQ multiplex PCR; TCRdb's table is partial and in-frame only. The data show about 100,000 clones, approximately 90% seen once. Trimming removed 5 bases from V and 5 bases from J; junction bases left unmatched: 6. CDR3 size: 15 residues. Germline CDR1 reads MNHEY; CDR2 reads SMNVEV (reference sequence). Regarding the study as a whole: Clonal diversity may have been underestimated in mostly white British donors. Only a handful of individuals given AZD1222 were seropositive at baseline. No repertoire was sampled before or during the peak T cell response, only after it.

Material: peripheral blood, obtained on day 0 of AZD1222 vaccination. The clonotype originates from an adult in good health. V usage is TRBV27 and J usage is TRBJ2-2; 9 bases map to TRBD1. DNA for the CDR3: TGTGCCAGCAGTCCCTGGACAGGGGTAACCGGGGAGCTGTTTTTT. Amino acid sequence: CASSPWTGVTGELFF.